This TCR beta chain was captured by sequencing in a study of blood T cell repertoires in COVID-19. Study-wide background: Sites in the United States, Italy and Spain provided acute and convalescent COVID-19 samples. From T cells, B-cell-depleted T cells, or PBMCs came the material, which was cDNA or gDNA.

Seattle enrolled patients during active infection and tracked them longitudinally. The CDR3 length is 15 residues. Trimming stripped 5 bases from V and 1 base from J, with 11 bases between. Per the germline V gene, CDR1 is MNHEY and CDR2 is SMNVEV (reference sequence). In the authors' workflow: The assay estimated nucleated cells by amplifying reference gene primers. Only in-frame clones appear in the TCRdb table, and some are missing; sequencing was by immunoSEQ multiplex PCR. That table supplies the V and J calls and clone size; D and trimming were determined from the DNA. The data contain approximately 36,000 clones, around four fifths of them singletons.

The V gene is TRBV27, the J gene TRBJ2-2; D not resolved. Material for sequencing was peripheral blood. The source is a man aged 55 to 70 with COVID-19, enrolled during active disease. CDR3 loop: CASSTLPGNTGELFF. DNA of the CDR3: TGTGCCAGCAGTACCCTCCCGGGGAACACCGGGGAGCTGTTTTTT.